The 20 T cell receptor beta chains listed next were all sequenced from one sample in a study of T cell changes during pregnancy in multiple sclerosis. Sequencing was performed with immunoSEQ multiplex PCR; in TCRdb, only in-frame clones are kept and a portion is missing. Of tens of thousands of clones in the sample, about 92% are singletons; the top ten hold over 0.55%. The material was CD4+ T cells from peripheral blood mononuclear cells, obtained in the third trimester of pregnancy. Receptors were obtained from a female donor with multiple sclerosis, enrolled in a pregnancy study.

V gene TRBV27 combines with J gene TRBJ1-2; D ambiguous. Deletions cut 6 bases from V and 3 bases from J, with 5 bases between. Germline loops: CDR1 MNHEY, CDR2 SMNVEV (reference sequence). The CDR3 length is 11 residues. DNA of the CDR3: TGTGCCAGCAGATCCTACTATGGCTACACCTTC. This encodes CASRSYYGYTF.

The rearrangement links TRBV19 to TRBJ1-4, with 8 bases fitting TRBD1. The CDR3 consists of 14 residues. V gave up 3 bases and J gave up 7 bases; unmatched junction bases: 4. In germline, CDR1 is LNHDA, CDR2 SQIVND (reference sequence). The CDR3 is CASSIGQGGEKLFF. In nucleotides, the CDR3 is TGTGCCAGTAGTATCGGACAGGGTGGTGAAAAACTGTTTTTT.

The chain couples TRBV10-3 to TRBJ1-1, with D perhaps TRBD1 (6 bases). Trimming shortened V by 0 bases and J by 4 bases, and 9 bases separated the two germline ends. There are 14 residues in the CDR3. Germline assignment: CDR1 ENHRY and CDR2 SYGVKD. The CDR3 bases are TGTGCCATCAGTGAGTCCAGGGGATCCACTGAAGCTTTCTTT. Translating gives CAISESRGSTEAFF.

The chain uses TRBV19 and TRBJ1-5; 8 bases match TRBD1. The V and J ends lost 2 bases and 5 bases, in that order; junction bases with no gene match: 8. The V gene's germline CDR1 is LNHDA and CDR2 SQIVND (reference sequence). The length of the CDR3 is 16 residues. The CDR3 reads CASSIRTQGEDQPQHF. The CDR3 DNA reads as TGTGCCAGTAGTATACGGACACAGGGGGAGGATCAGCCCCAGCATTTT.

The rearrangement joins TRBV2 to TRBJ1-5; 7 nucleotides line up with TRBD1. CDR3 size: 13 residues. V dropped 5 bases and J dropped 7; count of bases not matched to a gene: 5. Germline assignment: CDR1 SNHLY and CDR2 FYNNEI. CDR3 loop: CASSRDRGQPQHF. The CDR3 region has the DNA TGTGCCAGCAGTCGGGACAGAGGACAGCCCCAGCATTTT.

The rearrangement joins TRBV2 to TRBJ1-2; 8 nucleotides agree with TRBD1. The CDR3 sequence is 14 residues long. CDR1 is SNHLY and CDR2 is FYNNEI in the germline V gene. The V gene end was trimmed by 5 bases and the J gene end by 6 bases; junction bases not matched to a gene: 8. This CDR3 is CASSKDRGSDGYTF. The CDR3 coding sequence is TGTGCCAGCAGTAAAGACAGGGGCAGCGATGGCTACACCTTC. Together with reference TRBV2 and TRBJ1-2, the CDR3 gives the full variable domain: EPEVTQTPSHQVTQMGQEVILRCVPISNHLYFYWYRQILGQKVEFLVSFYNNEISEKSEIFDDQFSVERPDGSNFTLKIRSTKLEDSAMYFCASSKDRGSDGYTFGSGTRLTVV.

The count of this clone is one. J is TRBJ1-2 and V is TRBV6-1; possible D gene TRBD1, 6 bases. In germline, CDR1 is MNHNS, CDR2 SASEGT. The V and J ends lost 1 base and 2 bases respectively, with 14 bases between them. There are 16 residues in the CDR3. The CDR3 loop is CASSEVPTGLNYGYTF. The CDR3 coding sequence is TGTGCCAGCAGTGAAGTGCCGACAGGCCTGAACTATGGCTACACCTTC.

The chain carries TRBV7-2 and TRBJ2-1; 8 nucleotides align to TRBD2. CDR3 length: 14 amino acids. Trimming cost V 3 bases and J 7 bases; bases outside gene matches: 5. Per the germline V gene, CDR1 is SGHTA and CDR2 is FQGNSA. The CDR3 is CASSFGTRGNEQFF. Written as DNA, the CDR3 is TGTGCCAGCAGCTTCGGGACTAGAGGGAATGAGCAGTTCTTC.

J is TRBJ2-7 and V is TRBV6-1; 10 bases fit TRBD1. J gave up 3 bases and V 3 bases, and 11 bases lay outside the gene matches. The CDR3 totals 17 residues. Germline assignment: CDR1 MNHNS and CDR2 SASEGT. CDR3 region: CASSDQLDGTGVYEQYF. As DNA, the CDR3 is TGTGCCAGCAGTGACCAACTTGATGGGACAGGGGTCTACGAGCAGTACTTC.

V usage is TRBV5-1 and J usage is TRBJ1-1, with D perhaps matching TRBD1 (6 bases). This CDR3 is 15 amino acids long. Deletions cut 4 bases from V and 5 bases from J, with 18 bases between. The germline CDR1 and CDR2 sequences are SGHRS and YFSETQ. Written as DNA, the CDR3 is TGCGCCAGCAGCCCGCTTGGGGGGGCGGGTACTGAAGCTTTCTTT. Residues: CASSPLGGAGTEAFF.

This clone is a singleton in its sample. This sequence joins TRBV13 and TRBJ2-2; D call uncertain. The CDR3 totals 16 residues. Trimming cost V 3 bases and J 0 bases, with 11 bases left between them. Germline CDR1 reads PRHDT; CDR2 reads FYEKMQ (reference sequence). The DNA of the CDR3 is TGTGCCAGCAGCTTTTTCGCAACATCGAACACCGGGGAGCTGTTTTTT. It translates to CASSFFATSNTGELFF.

The V gene is TRBV27, the J gene TRBJ1-3; possibly TRBD1 for D (5 bases). There are 15 residues in the CDR3. Germline V lookup: CDR1 MNHEY, CDR2 SMNVEV (reference sequence). The V end was cut by 2 bases, the J end by 2 bases, with 10 bases between. The CDR3 spells CASSLKGTPGNTIYF. CDR3 coding DNA: TGTGCCAGCAGTTTAAAGGGGACTCCTGGAAACACCATATATTTT.

This clone was observed a single time. The chain combines TRBV5-1 with TRBJ2-7, with D perhaps matching TRBD2 (5 bases). The germline V gene has CDR1 SGHRS and CDR2 YFSETQ. This CDR3 has 15 amino acids. Trimming removed 0 bases from V and 0 bases from J, with 10 bases in between. For the CDR3, the DNA is TGCGCCAGCAGCTTGGCCTTCGGGGTCTCCTACGAGCAGTACTTC. Amino acid sequence: CASSLAFGVSYEQYF.

This clone was recorded once. J is TRBJ2-5 and V is TRBV11-3; D is uncertain. There are 13 residues in the CDR3. Germline V lookup: CDR1 SGHNT, CDR2 YENEEA. V was shortened by 3 bases and J by 5 bases, with 10 bases between the two germline ends. DNA for the CDR3: TGTGCCAGCAGCTTTACAAGTTTGGAGACCCAGTACTTC. Amino acids: CASSFTSLETQYF.

This chain joins TRBV2 and TRBJ2-3, with D tentatively TRBD1 (6 bases). V was shortened by 6 bases and J by 0 bases, with 13 bases between the two germline ends. The CDR3 is 15 amino acids. Looked up from germline, CDR1 is SNHLY and CDR2 is FYNNEI. As DNA, the CDR3 is TGTGCCAGCAGCCTGGACAGTCCTAGCACAGATACGCAGTATTTT. Translation: CASSLDSPSTDTQYF.

The V call is TRBV7-3, the J call TRBJ2-5, with 12 bases identical to TRBD2. J lost 5 bases, V lost 5 bases, and 6 bases had no gene match. The CDR3 contains 15 residues. Germline CDR1 is SGHTA and CDR2 is FQGTGA. CDR3 protein: CASSASGGDGETQYF. CDR3 sequence (DNA): TGTGCCAGCAGCGCTAGCGGGGGGGATGGGGAGACCCAGTACTTC.

This sequence joins TRBV19 and TRBJ1-5; 7 nucleotides match TRBD1. Germline CDR1 LNHDA, CDR2 SQIVND (reference sequence). The trim removed 3 bases at V and 3 bases at J, leaving 11 bases unmatched. The CDR3 extends over 17 amino acids. The CDR3 DNA sequence: TGTGCCAGTAGTATGGGACCACAGGGGATGAACAATCAGCCCCAGCATTTT. Amino acid sequence: CASSMGPQGMNNQPQHF.

The chain links TRBV21-1 to TRBJ2-3; no check of the table's D call, TRBD2, against the DNA was made. TRBV21-1 is flagged as a pseudogene. This CDR3 is 16 amino acids long. CDR3 in amino acids: CASRPKLAGGLDTQYF. The CDR3 DNA follows: TGTGCCAGCAGGCCCAAACTAGCGGGGGGTTTGGATACGCAGTATTTT.

The gene calls are TRBV2 and TRBJ1-2; D may be TRBD1 (5 bases). Germline CDR1 and CDR2: SNHLY and FYNNEI. V dropped 0 bases and J dropped 0 bases, with 5 bases sitting between them. CDR3 length: 14 amino acids. The CDR3, as DNA: TGTGCCAGCAGTGAAGCAGGGGCTAACTATGGCTACACCTTC. Amino acids: CASSEAGANYGYTF.

This chain links TRBV4-1 with TRBJ2-5; 12 bases line up with TRBD1. Germline CDR1 MGHRA, CDR2 YSYEKL. CDR3 size: 17 residues. The J segment lost 5 bases and the V segment lost 1 base, leaving 8 bases of the junction unmatched. DNA for the CDR3: TGCGCCAGCAGCCAAGCCCCCGGGACAGGGGGCCAGGAGACCCAGTACTTC. Translating gives CASSQAPGTGGQETQYF.